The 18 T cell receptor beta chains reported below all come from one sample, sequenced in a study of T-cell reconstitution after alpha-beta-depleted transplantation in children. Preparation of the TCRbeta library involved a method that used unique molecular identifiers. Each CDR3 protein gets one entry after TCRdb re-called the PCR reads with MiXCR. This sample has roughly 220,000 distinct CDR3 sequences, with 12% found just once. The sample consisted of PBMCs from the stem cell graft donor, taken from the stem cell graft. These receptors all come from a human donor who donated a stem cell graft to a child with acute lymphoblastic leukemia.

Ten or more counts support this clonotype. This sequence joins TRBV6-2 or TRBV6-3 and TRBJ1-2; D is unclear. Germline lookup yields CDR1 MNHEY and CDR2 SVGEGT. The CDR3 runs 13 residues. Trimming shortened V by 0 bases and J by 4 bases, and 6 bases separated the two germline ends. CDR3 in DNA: TGTGCCAGCAGTTACTCGGTGGTCTATGGCTACACCTTC. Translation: CASSYSVVYGYTF.

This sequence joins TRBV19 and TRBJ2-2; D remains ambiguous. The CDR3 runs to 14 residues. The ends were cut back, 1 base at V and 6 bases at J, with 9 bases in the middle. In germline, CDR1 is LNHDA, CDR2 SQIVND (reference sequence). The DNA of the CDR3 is TGTGCCAGTAGTATAGTTAAGTTCGCCGGGGAGCTGTTTTTT. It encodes CASSIVKFAGELFF.

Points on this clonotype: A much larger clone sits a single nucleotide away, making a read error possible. The CDR3 region has the DNA TGTGCCAGCAGTCCCTACCGTACTAGCGGAGAAGCCCACGAGCAGTACTTC. This gives the protein CASSPYRTSGEAHEQYF. This chain uses TRBV12-3 or TRBV12-4 with TRBJ2-7; TRBD2 agrees at 8 bases. V lost 5 bases to trimming and J lost 5 bases; unmatched junction nucleotides: 17. The CDR3 has 17 amino acids.

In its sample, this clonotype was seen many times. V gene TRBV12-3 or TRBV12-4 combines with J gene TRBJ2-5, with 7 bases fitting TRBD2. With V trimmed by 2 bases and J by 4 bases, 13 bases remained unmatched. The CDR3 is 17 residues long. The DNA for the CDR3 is TGTGCCAGCAGTTTATTCCCTCCCCCACCGGGGGGAGAGACCCAGTACTTC. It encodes CASSLFPPPPGGETQYF.

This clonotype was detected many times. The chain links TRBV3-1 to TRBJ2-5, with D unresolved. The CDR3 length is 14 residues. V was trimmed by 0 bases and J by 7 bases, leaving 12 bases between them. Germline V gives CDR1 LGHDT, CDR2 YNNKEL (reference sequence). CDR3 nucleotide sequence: TGTGCCAGCAGCCAAGAGAGGAACTCTATGACCCAGTACTTC. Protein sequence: CASSQERNSMTQYF.

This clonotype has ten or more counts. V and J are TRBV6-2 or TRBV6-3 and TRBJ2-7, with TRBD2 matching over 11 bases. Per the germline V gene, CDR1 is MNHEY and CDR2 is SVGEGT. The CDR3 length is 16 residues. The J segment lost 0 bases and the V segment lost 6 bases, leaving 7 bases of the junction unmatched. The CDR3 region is CASSRTSGLSSYEQYF. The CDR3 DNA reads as TGTGCCAGCAGCCGGACTAGCGGGCTAAGCTCCTACGAGCAGTACTTC.

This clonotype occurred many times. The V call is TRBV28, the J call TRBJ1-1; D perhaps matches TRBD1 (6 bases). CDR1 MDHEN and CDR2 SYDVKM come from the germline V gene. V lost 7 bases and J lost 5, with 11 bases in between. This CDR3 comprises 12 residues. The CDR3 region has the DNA TGTGCCAGCAAGGGGGGTGGAACTGAAGCTTTCTTT. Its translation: CASKGGGTEAFF.

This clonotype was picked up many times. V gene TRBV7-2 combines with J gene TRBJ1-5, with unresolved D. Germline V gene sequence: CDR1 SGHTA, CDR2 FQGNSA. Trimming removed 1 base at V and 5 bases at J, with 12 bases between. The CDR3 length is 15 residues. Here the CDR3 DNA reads TGTGCCAGCAGCTTAGTGGCAACTCCCGATCAGCCCCAGCATTTT. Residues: CASSLVATPDQPQHF.

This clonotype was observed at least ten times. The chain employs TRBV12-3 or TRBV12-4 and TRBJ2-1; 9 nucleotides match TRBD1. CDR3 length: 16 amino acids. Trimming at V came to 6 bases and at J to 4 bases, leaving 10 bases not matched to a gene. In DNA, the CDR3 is TGTGCCAGCAGCCTTTCCCGGACAGGGGTTTACAATGAGCAGTTCTTC. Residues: CASSLSRTGVYNEQFF.

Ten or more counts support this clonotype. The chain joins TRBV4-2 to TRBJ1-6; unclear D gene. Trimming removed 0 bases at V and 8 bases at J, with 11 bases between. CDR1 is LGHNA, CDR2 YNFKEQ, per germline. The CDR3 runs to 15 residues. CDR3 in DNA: TGTGCCAGCAGCCAAGACGGGCAGATACATTCACCCCTCCACTTT. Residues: CASSQDGQIHSPLHF.

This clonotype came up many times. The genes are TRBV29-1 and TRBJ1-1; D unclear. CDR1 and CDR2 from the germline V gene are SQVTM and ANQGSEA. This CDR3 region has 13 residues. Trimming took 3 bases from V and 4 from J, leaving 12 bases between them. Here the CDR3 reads CSVEWLGATEAFF. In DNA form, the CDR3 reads TGCAGCGTTGAGTGGCTTGGAGCCACTGAAGCTTTCTTT.

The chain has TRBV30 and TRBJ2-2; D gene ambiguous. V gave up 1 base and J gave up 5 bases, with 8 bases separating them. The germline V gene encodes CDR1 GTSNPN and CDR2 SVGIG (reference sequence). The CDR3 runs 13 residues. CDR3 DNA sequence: TGTGCCTGGAGTGAAGGTCGGACCGGGGAGCTGTTTTTT. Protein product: CAWSEGRTGELFF. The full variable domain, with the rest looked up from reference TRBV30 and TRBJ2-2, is SQTIHQWPATLVQPVGSPLSLECTVEGTSNPNLYWYRQAAGRGLQLLFYSVGIGQISSEVPQNLSASRPQDRQFILSSKKLLLSDSGFYLCAWSEGRTGELFFGEGSRLTVL.

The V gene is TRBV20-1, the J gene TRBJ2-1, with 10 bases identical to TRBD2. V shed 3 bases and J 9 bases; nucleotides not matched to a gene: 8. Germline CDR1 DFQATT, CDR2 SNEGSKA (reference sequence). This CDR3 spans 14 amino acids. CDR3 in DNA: TGCAGTGCTAGTCAGCGGGAGGGCCGACGTGAGCAGTTCTTC. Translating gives CSASQREGRREQFF.

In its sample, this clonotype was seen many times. The CDR3 spells CASERGTEAFF. The CDR3 DNA follows: TGTGCCAGCGAGAGGGGCACTGAAGCTTTCTTT. The gene calls are TRBV5-8 and TRBJ1-1; D is possibly TRBD1 (5 bases). The CDR3 length is 11 residues. Germline CDR1 is SGHTS and CDR2 is YDEGEE. Trimming removed 7 bases from V and 4 bases from J, with 8 bases in between.

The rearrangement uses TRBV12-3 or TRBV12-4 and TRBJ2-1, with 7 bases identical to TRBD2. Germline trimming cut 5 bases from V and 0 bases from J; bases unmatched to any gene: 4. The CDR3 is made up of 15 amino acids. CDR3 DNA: TGTGCCAGCAGTGACCGGGACTACTCCTACAATGAGCAGTTCTTC. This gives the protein CASSDRDYSYNEQFF.

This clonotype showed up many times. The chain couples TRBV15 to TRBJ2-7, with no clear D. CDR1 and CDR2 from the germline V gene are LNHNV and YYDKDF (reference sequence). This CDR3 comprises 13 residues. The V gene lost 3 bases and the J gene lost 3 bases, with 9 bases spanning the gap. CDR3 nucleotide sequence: TGTGCCACCAGCAGTAACCTCAACTACGAGCAGTACTTC. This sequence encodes CATSSNLNYEQYF.

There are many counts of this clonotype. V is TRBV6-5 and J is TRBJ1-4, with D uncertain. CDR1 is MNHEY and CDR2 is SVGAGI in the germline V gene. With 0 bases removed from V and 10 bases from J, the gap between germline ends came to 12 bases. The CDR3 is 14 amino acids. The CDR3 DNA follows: TGTGCCAGCAGTTACTCAGGTCCTGGTGGAAAACTGTTTTTT. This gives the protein CASSYSGPGGKLFF.

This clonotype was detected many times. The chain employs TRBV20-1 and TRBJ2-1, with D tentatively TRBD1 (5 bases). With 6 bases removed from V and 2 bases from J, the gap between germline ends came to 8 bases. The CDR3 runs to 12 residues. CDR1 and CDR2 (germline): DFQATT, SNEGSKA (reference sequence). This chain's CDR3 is CSARQTYNEQFF. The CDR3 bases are TGCAGTGCCCGACAGACCTACAATGAGCAGTTCTTC.